This entry lists 10 T cell receptor beta chains sequenced from one sample in a study of regulatory T cells in long-lasting Graves disease. Stated time point: persistent/refractory GD, antithyroid drugs over 5 years with positive TRAb. RNA isolated from PBMCs was used to make the TCR library. Sequencing libraries for TCR beta were prepared with iRepertoire HTBI primers and Arm-PCR of CDR3 regions. TCRdb used MiXCR to reprocess the multiplex PCR reads, holding one entry per CDR3 protein. The sample has under 500,000 distinct CDR3 sequences, less than 25% seen once; the top ten hold 7% to 10%. The source was peripheral blood mononuclear cells (PBMCs), collected when the disease was refractory, from a patient treated with antithyroid drugs. The receptors come from a female donor with Graves disease.

This clonotype occurred many times. The V and J genes are TRBV28 and TRBJ1-5; the D is unclear. Germline CDR1 and CDR2: MDHEN and SYDVKM. CDR3 size: 18 residues. V lost 3 bases and J lost 1, with 19 bases in between. The CDR3 DNA reads as TGTGCCAGCAGTTTCTTAACATTGACCCAAACAAGCAATCAGCCCCAGCATTTT. Translating it yields CASSFLTLTQTSNQPQHF.

The CDR3 region is CASSFGQLFEQFF. CDR3 nucleotide sequence: TGTGCCAGCAGTTTTGGGCAGTTGTTTGAGCAGTTCTTC. This sequence joins TRBV28 and TRBJ2-1; no definite D call. CDR1 and CDR2 from the germline V gene are MDHEN and SYDVKM. The CDR3 length is 13 residues. Trimming shortened V by 3 bases and J by 9 bases, and 12 bases separated the two germline ends.

This clonotype occurred many times. This chain links TRBV2 with TRBJ2-7; 11 bases map to TRBD1. Germline values: CDR1 SNHLY, CDR2 FYNNEI. The CDR3 runs 14 residues. J was trimmed by 5 bases and V by 7 bases; bases with no gene match: 7. Written as DNA, the CDR3 is TGTGCCAGCACCTCGGACAGGGGGCTCCACGAGCAGTACTTC. Translating gives CASTSDRGLHEQYF.

This clonotype has a count of ten or more. The J gene is TRBJ2-2, the V gene TRBV2, with 11 bases lining up with TRBD2. Trimming removed 7 bases from V and 7 bases from J; junction bases left unmatched: 8. Germline V gene lookup returns CDR1 SNHLY and CDR2 FYNNEI. CDR3 length: 15 residues. CDR3 amino acids: CASILAGGPIGELFF. Written as DNA, the CDR3 is TGTGCCAGCATATTAGCGGGAGGGCCAATCGGGGAGCTGTTTTTT.

This clonotype was recorded many times. This chain uses TRBV10-2 with TRBJ2-7; 13 positions agree with TRBD2. The length of the CDR3 is 14 residues. After removal of 8 bases from V and 5 bases from J, the junction contained 6 bases not matched to a gene. In germline, CDR1 is WSHSY, CDR2 SAAADI. Here the CDR3 DNA reads TGCGCCAGCTGGGGACTAGCGGGACGGGACGAGCAGTACTTC. Residues: CASWGLAGRDEQYF.

There are a few counts of this clonotype. The rearrangement uses TRBV29-1 and TRBJ2-7, with TRBD1 as a possible D gene (6 bases). This CDR3 region has 15 residues. Germline CDR1 is SQVTM and CDR2 is ANQGSEA. Between the trimmed V and J ends, which lost 1 base and 6 bases, there was a span of 19 bases. CDR3 amino acids: CSVEGNRVEGREQYF. CDR3 DNA: TGCAGCGTTGAAGGGAACAGGGTCGAAGGTCGCGAGCAGTACTTC.

This clonotype was observed many times. The chain recombines TRBV28 with TRBJ2-7; TRBD2 aligns across 7 bases. CDR1 is MDHEN and CDR2 is SYDVKM in the germline V gene. The CDR3 is made up of 14 amino acids. The ends lost 6 bases at V and 5 bases at J; junction bases unmatched: 10. The CDR3 coding sequence is TGTGCCAGCAGAGCGGGGTATATGTTGCACGAGCAGTACTTC. It yields the protein CASRAGYMLHEQYF.

V gene TRBV19 combines with J gene TRBJ2-5, with D uncertain. From germline, CDR1 is LNHDA and CDR2 SQIVND (reference sequence). Trimming removed 4 bases at V and 5 bases at J, with 8 bases between. The CDR3 contains 12 residues. CDR3 DNA: TGTGCCAGTAGTAAAGAGTGGGAGACCCAGTACTTC. It yields the protein CASSKEWETQYF.

The V and J genes are TRBV19 and TRBJ2-2; 7 positions match TRBD2. J was trimmed by 5 bases and V by 3 bases; bases with no gene match: 9. Germline V gene data show CDR1 as LNHDA and CDR2 as SQIVND (reference sequence). The CDR3 spans 16 residues. The CDR3 DNA reads as TGTGCCAGTAGTATGCGGGCGGGAGTGCGGACCGGGGAGCTGTTTTTT. It encodes CASSMRAGVRTGELFF. Supplemented by reference TRBV19 and TRBJ2-2, the full variable domain reads DGGITQSPKYLFRKEGQNVTLSCEQNLNHDAMYWYRQDPGQGLRLIYYSQIVNDFQKGDIAEGYSVSREKKESFPLTVTSAQKNPTAFYLCASSMRAGVRTGELFFGEGSRLTVL.

This clonotype has ten or more counts. V is TRBV20-1 and J is TRBJ1-2; D remains ambiguous. Germline loops: CDR1 DFQATT, CDR2 SNEGSKA (reference sequence). V was clipped by 0 bases and J by 8 bases, with 13 bases between them. CDR3 size: 13 residues. CDR3 DNA sequence: TGCAGTGCTAGAGATGTGGGTTGGGAGGGCTACACCTTC. It translates to CSARDVGWEGYTF.